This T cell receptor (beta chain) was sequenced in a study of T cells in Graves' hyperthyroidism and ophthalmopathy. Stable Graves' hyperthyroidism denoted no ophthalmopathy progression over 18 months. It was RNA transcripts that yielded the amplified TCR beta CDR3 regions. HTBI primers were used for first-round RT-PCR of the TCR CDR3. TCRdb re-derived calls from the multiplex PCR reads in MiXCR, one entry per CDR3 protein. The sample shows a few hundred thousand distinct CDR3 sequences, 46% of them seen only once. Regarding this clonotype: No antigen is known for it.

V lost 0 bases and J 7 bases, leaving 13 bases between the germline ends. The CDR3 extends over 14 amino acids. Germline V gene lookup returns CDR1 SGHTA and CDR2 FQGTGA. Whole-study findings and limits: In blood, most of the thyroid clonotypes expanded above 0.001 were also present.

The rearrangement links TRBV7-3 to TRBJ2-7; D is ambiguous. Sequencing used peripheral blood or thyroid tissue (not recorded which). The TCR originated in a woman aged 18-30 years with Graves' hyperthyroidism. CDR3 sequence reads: CASSLTRSGNEQYF. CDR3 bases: TGTGCCAGCAGCTTAACCCGGAGTGGGAATGAGCAGTACTTC.